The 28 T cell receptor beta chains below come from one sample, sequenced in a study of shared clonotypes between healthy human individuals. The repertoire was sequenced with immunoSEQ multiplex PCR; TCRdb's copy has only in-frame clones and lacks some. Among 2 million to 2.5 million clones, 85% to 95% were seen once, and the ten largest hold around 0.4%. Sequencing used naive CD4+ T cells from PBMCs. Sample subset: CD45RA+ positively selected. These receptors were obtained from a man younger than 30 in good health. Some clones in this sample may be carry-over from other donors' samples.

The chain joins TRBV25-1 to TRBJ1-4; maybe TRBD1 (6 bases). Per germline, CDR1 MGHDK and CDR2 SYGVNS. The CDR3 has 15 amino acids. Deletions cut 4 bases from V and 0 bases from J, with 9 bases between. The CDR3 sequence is CASSGRQATNEKLFF. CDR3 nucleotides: TGTGCCAGCAGTGGCCGACAGGCAACTAATGAAAAACTGTTTTTT.

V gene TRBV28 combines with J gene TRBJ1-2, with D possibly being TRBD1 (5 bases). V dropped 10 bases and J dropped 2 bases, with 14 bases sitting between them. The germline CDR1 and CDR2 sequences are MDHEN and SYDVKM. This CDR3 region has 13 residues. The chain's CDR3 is CATGRGLNYGYTF. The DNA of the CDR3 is TGTGCCACGGGGCGGGGGTTAAACTATGGCTACACCTTC.

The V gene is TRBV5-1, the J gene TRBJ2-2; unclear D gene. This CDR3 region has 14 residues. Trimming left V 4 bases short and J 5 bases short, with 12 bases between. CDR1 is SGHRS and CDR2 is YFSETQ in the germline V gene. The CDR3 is CASSPYDLTGELFF. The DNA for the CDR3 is TGCGCCAGCAGCCCCTACGACCTAACCGGGGAGCTGTTTTTT.

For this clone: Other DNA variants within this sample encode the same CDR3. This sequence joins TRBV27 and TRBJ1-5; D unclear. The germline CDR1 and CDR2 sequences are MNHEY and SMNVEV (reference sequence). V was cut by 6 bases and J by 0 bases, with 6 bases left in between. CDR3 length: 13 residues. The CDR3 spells CASSPYSNQPQHF. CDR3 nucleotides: TGTGCCAGCAGCCCTTATAGCAATCAGCCCCAGCATTTT.

The CDR3 DNA reads as TGCGCCAGCAGCCAAGCCGGGGGCTCTGAAGCTTTCTTT. This sequence encodes CASSQAGGSEAFF. The J gene is TRBJ1-1, the V gene TRBV4-1; D may be TRBD1 (6 bases). The germline V and J ends were trimmed by 1 base and 6 bases, with 9 bases remaining between them. The V gene's germline CDR1 is MGHRA and CDR2 YSYEKL. The CDR3 runs 13 residues.

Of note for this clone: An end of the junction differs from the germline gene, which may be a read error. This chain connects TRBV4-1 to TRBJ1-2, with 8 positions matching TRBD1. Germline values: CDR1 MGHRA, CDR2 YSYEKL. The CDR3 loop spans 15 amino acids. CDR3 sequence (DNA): TGCGCCAGCAGCCAAGATAGGGGAGGACAGGGCTTGGGAGGCTTC. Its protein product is CASSQDRGGQGLGGF.

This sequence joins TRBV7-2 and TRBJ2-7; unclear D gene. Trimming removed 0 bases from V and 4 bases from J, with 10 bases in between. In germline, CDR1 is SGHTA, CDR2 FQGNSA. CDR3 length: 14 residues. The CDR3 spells CASSLALLGYEQYF. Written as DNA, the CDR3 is TGTGCCAGCAGCTTAGCGCTGTTGGGTTACGAGCAGTACTTC.

The DNA of the CDR3 is TGTGCCAGCAGTCCACCCGGGGCAGGGGGGGCCTACGAGCAGTACTTC. It codes for CASSPPGAGGAYEQYF. This chain links TRBV28 with TRBJ2-7, with D possibly being TRBD1 or TRBD2 (7 bases each). The CDR3 runs 16 residues. Germline V CDR1 and CDR2: MDHEN, SYDVKM. Trimming took 5 bases from V and 2 from J, leaving 19 bases between them.

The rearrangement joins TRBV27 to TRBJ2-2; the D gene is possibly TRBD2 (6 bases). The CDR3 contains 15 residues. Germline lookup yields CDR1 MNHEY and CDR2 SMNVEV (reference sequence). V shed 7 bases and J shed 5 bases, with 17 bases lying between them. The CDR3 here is CASTTLGRGTGELFF. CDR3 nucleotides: TGTGCCAGCACCACTCTCGGACGGGGGACCGGGGAGCTGTTTTTT.

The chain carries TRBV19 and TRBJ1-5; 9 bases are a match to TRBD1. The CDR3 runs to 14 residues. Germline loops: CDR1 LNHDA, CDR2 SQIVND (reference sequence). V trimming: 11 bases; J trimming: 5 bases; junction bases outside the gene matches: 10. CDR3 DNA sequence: TGTGCCGGATCACAGGGGGCGCTGGATCAGCCCCAGCATTTT. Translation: CAGSQGALDQPQHF. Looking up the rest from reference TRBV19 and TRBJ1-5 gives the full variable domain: DGGITQSPKYLFRKEGQNVTLSCEQNLNHDAMYWYRQDPGQGLRLIYYSQIVNDFQKGDIAEGYSVSREKKESFPLTVTSAQKNPTAFYLCAGSQGALDQPQHFGDGTRLSIL.

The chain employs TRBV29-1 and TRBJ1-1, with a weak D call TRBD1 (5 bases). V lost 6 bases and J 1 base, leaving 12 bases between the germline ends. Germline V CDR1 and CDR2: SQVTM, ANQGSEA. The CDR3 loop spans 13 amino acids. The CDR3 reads CSVVDTPNTEAFF. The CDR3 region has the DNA TGCAGCGTAGTGGACACCCCGAACACTGAAGCTTTCTTT. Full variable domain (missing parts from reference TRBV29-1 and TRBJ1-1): SAVISQKPSRDICQRGTSLTIQCQVDSQVTMMFWYRQQPGQSLTLIATANQGSEATYESGFVIDKFPISRPNLTFSTLTVSNMSPEDSSIYLCSVVDTPNTEAFFGQGTRLTVV.

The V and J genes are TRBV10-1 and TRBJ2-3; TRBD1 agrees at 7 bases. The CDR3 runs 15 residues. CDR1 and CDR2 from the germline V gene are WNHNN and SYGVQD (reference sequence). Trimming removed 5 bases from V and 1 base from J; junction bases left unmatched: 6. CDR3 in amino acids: CASSLRTGGTDTQYF. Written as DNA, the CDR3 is TGCGCCAGCAGTCTCCGTACAGGGGGCACAGATACGCAGTATTTT.

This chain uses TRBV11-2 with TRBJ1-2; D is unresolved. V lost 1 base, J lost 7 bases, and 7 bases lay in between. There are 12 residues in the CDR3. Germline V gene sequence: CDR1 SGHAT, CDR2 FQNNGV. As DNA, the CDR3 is TGTGCCAGCAGCTTAGTCGTGGGTGGCTACACCTTC. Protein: CASSLVVGGYTF.

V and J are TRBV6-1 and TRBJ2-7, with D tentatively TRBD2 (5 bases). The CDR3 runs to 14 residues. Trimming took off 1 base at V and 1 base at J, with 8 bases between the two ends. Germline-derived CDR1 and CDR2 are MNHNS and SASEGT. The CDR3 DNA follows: TGTGCCAGCAGTGAAGTGACTATGTCCTACGAGCAGTACTTC. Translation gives CASSEVTMSYEQYF.

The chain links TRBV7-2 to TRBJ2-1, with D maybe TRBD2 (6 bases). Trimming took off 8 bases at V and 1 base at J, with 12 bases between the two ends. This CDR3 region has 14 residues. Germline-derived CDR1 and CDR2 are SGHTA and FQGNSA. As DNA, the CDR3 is TGTGCCAGCCGGGGAGGAGGGTCCTACAATGAGCAGTTCTTC. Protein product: CASRGGGSYNEQFF.

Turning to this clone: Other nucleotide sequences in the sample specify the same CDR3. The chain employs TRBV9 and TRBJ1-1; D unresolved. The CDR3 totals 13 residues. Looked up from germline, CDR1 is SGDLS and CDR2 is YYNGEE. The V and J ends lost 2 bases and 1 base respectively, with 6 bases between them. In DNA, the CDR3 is TGTGCCAGCAGCGTGGACCAGAACACTGAAGCTTTCTTT. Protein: CASSVDQNTEAFF.

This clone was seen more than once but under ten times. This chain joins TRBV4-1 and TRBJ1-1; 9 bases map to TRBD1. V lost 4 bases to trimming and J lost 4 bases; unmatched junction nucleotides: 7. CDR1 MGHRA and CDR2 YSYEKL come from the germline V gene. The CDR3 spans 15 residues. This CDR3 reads CASSRDRVYSTEAFF. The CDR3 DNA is TGCGCCAGCAGCCGGGACAGGGTTTATAGCACTGAAGCTTTCTTT.

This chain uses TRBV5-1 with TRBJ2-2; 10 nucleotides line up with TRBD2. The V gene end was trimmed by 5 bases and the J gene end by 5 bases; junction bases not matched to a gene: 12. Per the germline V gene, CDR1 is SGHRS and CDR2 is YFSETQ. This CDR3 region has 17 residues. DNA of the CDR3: TGCGCCAGCAGTCCAGCGGGAGGGCTAGATCGAACCGGGGAGCTGTTTTTT. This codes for CASSPAGGLDRTGELFF.

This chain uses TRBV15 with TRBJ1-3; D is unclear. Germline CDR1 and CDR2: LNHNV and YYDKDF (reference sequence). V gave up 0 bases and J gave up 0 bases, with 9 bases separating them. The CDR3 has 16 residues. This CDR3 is CATSRDFDTSGNTIYF. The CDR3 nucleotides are TGTGCCACCAGCAGAGATTTTGACACCTCTGGAAACACCATATATTTT.

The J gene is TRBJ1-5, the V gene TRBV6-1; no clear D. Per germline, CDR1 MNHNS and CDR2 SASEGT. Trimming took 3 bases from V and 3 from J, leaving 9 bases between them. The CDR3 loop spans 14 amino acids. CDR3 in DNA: TGTGCCAGCAGTGAGGGCAGAATCAATCAGCCCCAGCATTTT. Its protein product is CASSEGRINQPQHF.

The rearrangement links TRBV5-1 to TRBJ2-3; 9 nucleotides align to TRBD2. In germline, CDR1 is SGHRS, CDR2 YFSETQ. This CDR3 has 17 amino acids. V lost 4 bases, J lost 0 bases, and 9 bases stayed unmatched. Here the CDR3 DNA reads TGCGCCAGCAGCCCCCCGGGGACTAGCTTCAGCACAGATACGCAGTATTTT. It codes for CASSPPGTSFSTDTQYF.

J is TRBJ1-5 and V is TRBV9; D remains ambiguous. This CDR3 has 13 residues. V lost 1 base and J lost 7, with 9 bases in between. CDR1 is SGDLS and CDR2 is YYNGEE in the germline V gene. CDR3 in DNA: TGTGCCAGCAGCGTACAGCCCGGGCAGCCCCAGCATTTT. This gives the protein CASSVQPGQPQHF.

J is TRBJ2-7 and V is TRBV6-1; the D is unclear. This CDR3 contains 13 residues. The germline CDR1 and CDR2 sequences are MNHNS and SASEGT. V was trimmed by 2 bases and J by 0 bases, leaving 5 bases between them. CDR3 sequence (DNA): TGTGCCAGCAGTGAACTTCCCTCCTACGAGCAGTACTTC. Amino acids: CASSELPSYEQYF.

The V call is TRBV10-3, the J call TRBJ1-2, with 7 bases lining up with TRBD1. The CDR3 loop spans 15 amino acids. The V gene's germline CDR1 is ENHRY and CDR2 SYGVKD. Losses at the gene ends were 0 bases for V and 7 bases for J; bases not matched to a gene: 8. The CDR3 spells CAISESIGDSSGYTF. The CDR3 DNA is TGTGCCATCAGTGAGTCGATAGGGGACAGCTCTGGCTACACCTTC.

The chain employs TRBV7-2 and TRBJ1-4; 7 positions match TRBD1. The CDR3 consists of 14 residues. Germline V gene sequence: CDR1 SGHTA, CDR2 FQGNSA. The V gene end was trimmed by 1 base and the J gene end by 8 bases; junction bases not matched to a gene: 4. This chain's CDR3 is CASSLEAGGEKLFF. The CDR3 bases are TGTGCCAGCAGCTTAGAGGCAGGGGGGGAAAAACTGTTTTTT.

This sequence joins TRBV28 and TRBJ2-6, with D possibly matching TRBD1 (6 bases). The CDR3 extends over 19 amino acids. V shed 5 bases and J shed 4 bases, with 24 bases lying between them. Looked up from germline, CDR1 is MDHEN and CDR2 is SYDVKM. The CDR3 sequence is CASSVIQGRVVSGANVLTF. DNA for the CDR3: TGTGCCAGCAGTGTTATACAGGGAAGGGTCGTGTCAGGGGCCAACGTCCTGACTTTC.

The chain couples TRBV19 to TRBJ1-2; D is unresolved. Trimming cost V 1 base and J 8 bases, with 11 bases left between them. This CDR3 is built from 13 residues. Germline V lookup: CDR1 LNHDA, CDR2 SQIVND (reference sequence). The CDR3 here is CASSIVSGYGYTF. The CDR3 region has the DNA TGTGCCAGTAGTATAGTGTCTGGGTACGGCTACACCTTC.

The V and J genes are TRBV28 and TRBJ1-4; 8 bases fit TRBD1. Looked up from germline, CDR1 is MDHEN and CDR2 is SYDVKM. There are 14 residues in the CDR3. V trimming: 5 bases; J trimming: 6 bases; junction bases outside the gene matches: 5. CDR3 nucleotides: TGTGCCAGCAGTAACAGGGGGGCCGATGAAAAACTGTTTTTT. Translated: CASSNRGADEKLFF. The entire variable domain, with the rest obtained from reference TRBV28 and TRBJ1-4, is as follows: DVKVTQSSRYLVKRTGEKVFLECVQDMDHENMFWYRQDPGLGLRLIYFSYDVKMKEKGDIPEGYSVSREKKERFSLILESASTNQTSMYLCASSNRGADEKLFFGSGTQLSVL.